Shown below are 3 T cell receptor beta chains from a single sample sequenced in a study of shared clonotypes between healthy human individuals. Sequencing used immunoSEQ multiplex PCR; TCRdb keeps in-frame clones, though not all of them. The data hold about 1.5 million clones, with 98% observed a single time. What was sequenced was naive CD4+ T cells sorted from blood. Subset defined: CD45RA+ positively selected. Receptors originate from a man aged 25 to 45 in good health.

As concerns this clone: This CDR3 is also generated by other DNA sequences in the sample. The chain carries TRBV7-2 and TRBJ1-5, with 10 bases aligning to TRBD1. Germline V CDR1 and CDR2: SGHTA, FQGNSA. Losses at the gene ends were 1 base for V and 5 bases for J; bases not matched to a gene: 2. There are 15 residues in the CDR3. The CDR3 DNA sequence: TGTGCCAGCAGCTTAGGACAGGGGGCTGATCAGCCCCAGCATTTT. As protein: CASSLGQGADQPQHF.

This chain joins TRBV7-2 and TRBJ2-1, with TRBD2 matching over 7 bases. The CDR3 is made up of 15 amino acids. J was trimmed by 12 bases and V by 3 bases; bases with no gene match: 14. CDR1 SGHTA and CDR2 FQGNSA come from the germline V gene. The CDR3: CASSFQLGKRDGQFF. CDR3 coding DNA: TGTGCCAGCAGCTTCCAATTAGGGAAGCGGGACGGGCAGTTCTTC.

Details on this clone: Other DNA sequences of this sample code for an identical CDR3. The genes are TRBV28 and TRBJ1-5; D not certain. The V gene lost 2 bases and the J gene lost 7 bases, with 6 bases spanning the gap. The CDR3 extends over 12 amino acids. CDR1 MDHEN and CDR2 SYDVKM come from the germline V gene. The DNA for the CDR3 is TGTGCCAGCAGTTTAAGCGAACAGCCCCAGCATTTT. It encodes CASSLSEQPQHF.